This passage covers 22 T cell receptor beta chains from one sample sequenced in a study of blood T cell repertoires in COVID-19 (TCRdb year 2020). The library was built by means of the immunoSEQ multiplex PCR assay. As stored in TCRdb, this immuneACCESS dataset retains in-frame rearrangements with V and J assigned. A fraction of the clones does not appear; measured against another copy, unresolved V genes explain less than half of the discrepancy, and the remainder lacks a known reason. The table for this sample lists more than 65,000 clones; 84% of them were counted only once. In total, the top ten clones hold about an eighth of the sample. Sequences were obtained from peripheral blood. These receptors were taken from a human donor in a cohort sampled during active COVID-19.

The chain uses TRBV4-1 and TRBJ1-1, with a tentative D call TRBD1 (5 bases). Trimming pared 3 bases from V and 1 base from J, leaving 9 bases between. Germline V gene sequence: CDR1 MGHRA, CDR2 YSYEKL. CDR3 length: 14 residues. The CDR3 region has the DNA TGCGCCAGCAGCCAGAAGACAGCGAACACTGAAGCTTTCTTT. Translation: CASSQKTANTEAFF.

The rearrangement uses TRBV28 and TRBJ1-4; D possibly corresponds to TRBD1 (5 bases). CDR3 length: 13 residues. V was shortened by 1 base and J by 7 bases, with 7 bases between the two germline ends. The germline gives CDR1 MDHEN, CDR2 SYDVKM. The CDR3 nucleotides read TGTGCCAGCAGTTTATCAGGGATTGAAAAACTGTTTTTT. As protein: CASSLSGIEKLFF. Drawing the rest from reference TRBV28 and TRBJ1-4, the complete variable domain is DVKVTQSSRYLVKRTGEKVFLECVQDMDHENMFWYRQDPGLGLRLIYFSYDVKMKEKGDIPEGYSVSREKKERFSLILESASTNQTSMYLCASSLSGIEKLFFGSGTQLSVL.

The chain uses TRBV28 and TRBJ1-2; D is unclear. CDR1 is MDHEN, CDR2 SYDVKM, per germline. V dropped 7 bases and J dropped 8 bases, with 17 bases sitting between them. This CDR3 contains 13 residues. The CDR3 bases are TGTGCCAGCACCACGGTTCACATGGAGGGCTACACCTTC. Amino acid sequence: CASTTVHMEGYTF.

This clone is a singleton in its sample. The chain couples TRBV18 to TRBJ2-1, with 9 bases identical to TRBD2. Germline-derived CDR1 and CDR2 are KGHSH and LQKENI. The CDR3 covers 17 residues. Trimming took 3 bases from V and 6 from J; bases not matched to a gene: 12. CDR3 DNA sequence: TGTGCCAGCTCACCCTGGAGGAGTAGCGGGGGTTCCAATGAGCAGTTCTTC. Protein product: CASSPWRSSGGSNEQFF.

CDR3: CASSPGTGVRSYGYTF. CDR3 DNA sequence: TGTGCCAGCAGCCCCGGGACAGGTGTTCGTAGCTATGGCTACACCTTC. The J gene is TRBJ1-2, the V gene TRBV7-8, with 8 bases identical to TRBD1. V shed 5 bases and J 4 bases; nucleotides not matched to a gene: 12. The germline CDR1 and CDR2 sequences are SGHVS and FQNEAQ. The CDR3 extends over 16 amino acids.

This clone was observed a single time. The chain has TRBV30 and TRBJ2-7; 8 bases line up with TRBD2. From germline, CDR1 is GTSNPN and CDR2 SVGIG (reference sequence). CDR3 length: 16 amino acids. The junction had 16 bases not matched to a gene; V was cut back by 5 bases and J by 4 bases. DNA for the CDR3: TGTGCCTGGGACCCAGTCGGGGGGGGCCGGCCGTACGAGCAGTACTTC. Its translation is CAWDPVGGGRPYEQYF.

In this sample, this clone turned up a few times. The chain carries TRBV2 and TRBJ1-6; D uncertain. V lost 4 bases to trimming and J lost 13 bases, with 8 bases between them. The CDR3 spans 11 residues. The germline gives CDR1 SNHLY, CDR2 FYNNEI. CDR3 region: CASSGPGPLHF. CDR3 coding DNA: TGTGCCAGCAGTGGCCCGGGTCCCCTCCACTTT.

This chain connects TRBV5-8 to TRBJ2-3, with 9 bases identical to TRBD2. Trimming cost V 8 bases and J 1 base; bases outside gene matches: 8. There are 15 residues in the CDR3. The germline V gene has CDR1 SGHTS and CDR2 YDEGEE. The CDR3 loop reads CARRTASGGTDTQYF. The CDR3, as DNA: TGTGCCAGGCGAACGGCTAGCGGGGGCACAGATACGCAGTATTTT. Variable domain in full (rest from reference TRBV5-8 and TRBJ2-3): EAGVTQSPTHLIKTRGQQATLRCSPISGHTSVYWYQQALGLGLQFLLWYDEGEERNRGNFPPRFSGRQFPNYSSELNVNALELEDSALYLCARRTASGGTDTQYFGPGTRLTVL.

Only one count was recorded for this clone. The rearrangement joins TRBV2 to TRBJ1-6; a possible D gene is TRBD1 (5 bases). This CDR3 is 14 amino acids long. Trimming shortened V by 4 bases and J by 6 bases, and 10 bases separated the two germline ends. CDR1 and CDR2 (germline): SNHLY, FYNNEI. The chain's CDR3 is CASSAGFVNSPLHF. CDR3 DNA sequence: TGTGCCAGCAGTGCAGGGTTTGTTAATTCACCCCTCCACTTT.

The J gene is TRBJ1-6, the V gene TRBV5-5, with 7 positions matching TRBD1. The CDR3 runs 15 residues. The V and J ends lost 4 bases and 6 bases, in that order; junction bases with no gene match: 7. Per the germline V gene, CDR1 is SGHKS and CDR2 is YYEKEE (reference sequence). In nucleotides, the CDR3 is TGTGCCAGCAGCATGGACAGGAGATTTAATTCACCCCTCCACTTT. Protein: CASSMDRRFNSPLHF.

In nucleotides, the CDR3 is TGTGCCAGCTGCGACAGGGGTGGGTACGAGCAGTACTTC. Its protein is CASCDRGGYEQYF. The genes are TRBV6-5 and TRBJ2-7; 8 bases are shared with TRBD1. CDR3 length: 13 amino acids. V lost 8 bases to trimming and J lost 4 bases; unmatched junction nucleotides: 7. Germline V gene data show CDR1 as MNHEY and CDR2 as SVGAGI.

This sequence joins TRBV27 and TRBJ1-2, with 8 bases matching TRBD1. Germline CDR1 and CDR2: MNHEY and SMNVEV (reference sequence). The junction had 6 bases not matched to a gene; V was cut back by 6 bases and J by 9 bases. The CDR3 has 12 residues. For the CDR3, the DNA is TGTGCCAGCAGAGATGACAGGGGTAGCTACACCTTC. It translates to CASRDDRGSYTF.

The chain links TRBV2 to TRBJ1-1; 7 nucleotides agree with TRBD1. Germline V gene sequence: CDR1 SNHLY, CDR2 FYNNEI. V was pared by 2 bases and J by 4 bases, with 13 bases of the junction left unmatched. The CDR3 has 17 residues. The CDR3 is CASSERFLATGPTEAFF. CDR3 in DNA: TGTGCCAGCAGTGAACGCTTCCTGGCGACAGGGCCCACTGAAGCTTTCTTT.

This rearrangement joins TRBV5-1 to TRBJ2-3; TRBD2 agrees at 10 bases. The germline CDR1 and CDR2 sequences are SGHRS and YFSETQ. The CDR3 length is 18 residues. V dropped 0 bases and J dropped 1; count of bases not matched to a gene: 8. The CDR3 region has the DNA TGCGCCAGCAGCTTGGCCCGCCCAGCGGGGGGGGGCACAGATACGCAGTATTTT. This gives the protein CASSLARPAGGGTDTQYF.

This chain uses TRBV7-8 with TRBJ2-6; D call uncertain. The CDR3 runs to 17 residues. The V gene lost 0 bases and the J gene lost 0 bases, with 9 bases spanning the gap. CDR1 is SGHVS, CDR2 FQNEAQ, per germline. CDR3 nucleotides: TGTGCCAGCAGCTTAGCGGGCCCCAGCTCTGGGGCCAACGTCCTGACTTTC. Translating it yields CASSLAGPSSGANVLTF.

The rearrangement joins TRBV30 to TRBJ2-7; 8 bases line up with TRBD1. Losses at the gene ends were 0 bases for V and 4 bases for J; bases not matched to a gene: 5. CDR3 length: 14 amino acids. The germline V gene encodes CDR1 GTSNPN and CDR2 SVGIG (reference sequence). CDR3 DNA: TGTGCCTGGAGTGTTTGGGACAGGAGTTACGAGCAGTACTTC. Amino acid sequence: CAWSVWDRSYEQYF.

The rearrangement joins TRBV7-2 to TRBJ2-7, with 12 nucleotides matching TRBD2. This CDR3 comprises 15 residues. From germline, CDR1 is SGHTA and CDR2 FQGNSA. With 5 bases clipped from V and 1 base from J, the junction kept 3 bases outside the gene matches. The CDR3 region is CASSRTSGDSYEQYF. CDR3 nucleotide sequence: TGTGCCAGCAGCAGGACTAGCGGGGATTCCTACGAGCAGTACTTC.

V usage is TRBV5-6 and J usage is TRBJ1-2; TRBD1 agrees at 8 bases. This CDR3 region has 15 residues. Per germline, CDR1 SGHDT and CDR2 YYEEEE. The junction had 1 base not matched to a gene; V was cut back by 0 bases and J by 0 bases. CDR3 protein: CASSLEQGANYGYTF. The CDR3 bases are TGTGCCAGCAGCTTGGAACAGGGGGCTAACTATGGCTACACCTTC.

The V gene is TRBV2, the J gene TRBJ2-2; 12 positions match TRBD2. After removal of 5 bases from V and 2 bases from J, the junction contained 3 bases not matched to a gene. This CDR3 spans 16 amino acids. Germline CDR1 SNHLY, CDR2 FYNNEI. CDR3 sequence: CASSTGLAGNTGELFF. The CDR3 DNA sequence: TGTGCCAGCAGTACTGGACTAGCGGGAAACACCGGGGAGCTGTTTTTT.

The V call is TRBV5-4, the J call TRBJ2-6, with 8 nucleotides matching TRBD1. The CDR3 extends over 17 amino acids. V was pared by 0 bases and J by 0 bases, with 2 bases of the junction left unmatched. Looked up from germline, CDR1 is SGHNT and CDR2 is YYREEE (reference sequence). The CDR3 DNA reads as TGTGCCAGCAGCTTGGGGACAGGGCACTCTGGGGCCAACGTCCTGACTTTC. This gives the protein CASSLGTGHSGANVLTF.

CDR3 loop: CASSSRGNTEAFF. The CDR3 DNA reads TGCGCCAGCAGCTCACGAGGGAACACTGAAGCTTTCTTT. V usage is TRBV5-1 and J usage is TRBJ1-1; D unresolved. The CDR3 runs to 13 residues. Trimming took off 3 bases at V and 1 base at J, with 7 bases between the two ends. Looked up from germline, CDR1 is SGHRS and CDR2 is YFSETQ.

The chain combines TRBV5-8 with TRBJ2-7, with 8 bases fitting TRBD1. The germline V gene has CDR1 SGHTS and CDR2 YDEGEE. The CDR3 spans 14 residues. V was clipped by 5 bases and J by 3 bases; unmatched bases: 7. CDR3 in amino acids: CASRRQGAGYEQYF. CDR3 sequence (DNA): TGTGCCAGCAGGCGCCAGGGGGCCGGCTACGAGCAGTACTTC.